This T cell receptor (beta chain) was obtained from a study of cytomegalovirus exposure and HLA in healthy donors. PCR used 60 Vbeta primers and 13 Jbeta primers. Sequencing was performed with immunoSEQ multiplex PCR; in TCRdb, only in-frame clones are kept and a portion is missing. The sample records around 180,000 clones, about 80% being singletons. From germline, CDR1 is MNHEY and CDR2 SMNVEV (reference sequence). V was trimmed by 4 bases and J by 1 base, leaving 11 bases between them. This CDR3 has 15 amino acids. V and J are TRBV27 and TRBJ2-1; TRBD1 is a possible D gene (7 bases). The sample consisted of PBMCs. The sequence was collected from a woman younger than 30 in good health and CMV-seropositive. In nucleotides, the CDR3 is TGTGCCAGCAGTTATGCAGGGGGGTCCTACAATGAGCAGTTCTTC. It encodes CASSYAGGSYNEQFF.